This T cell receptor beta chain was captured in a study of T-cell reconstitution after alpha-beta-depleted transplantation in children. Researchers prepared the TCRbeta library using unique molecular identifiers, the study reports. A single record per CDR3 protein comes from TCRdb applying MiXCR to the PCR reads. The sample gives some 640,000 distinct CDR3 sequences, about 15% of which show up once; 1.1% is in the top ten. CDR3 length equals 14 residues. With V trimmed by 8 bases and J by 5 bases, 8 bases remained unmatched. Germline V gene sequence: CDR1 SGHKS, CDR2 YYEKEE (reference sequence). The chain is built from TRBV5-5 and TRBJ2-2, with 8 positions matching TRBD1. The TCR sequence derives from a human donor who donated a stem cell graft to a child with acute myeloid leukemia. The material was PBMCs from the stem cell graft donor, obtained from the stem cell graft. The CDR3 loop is CARDRGLRTGELFF. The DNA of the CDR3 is TGTGCCAGAGACAGGGGATTACGTACCGGGGAGCTGTTTTTT.